This TCR beta chain is from a study of blood T cell repertoires in COVID-19. About the research overall: Spain, Italy and the United States supplied samples that represented acute and convalescent COVID-19.

Unmatched junction bases numbered 6, after V lost 2 bases and J lost 0 bases. The V gene's germline CDR1 is SGHTA and CDR2 FQGNSA. The CDR3 length is 17 residues. TCRdb's table, derived via immunoSEQ multiplex PCR, lists solely in-frame clones and lacks some. Of some 260,000 clones detected, 88% appear once; the ten largest clones hold around 1.4%. The sequence derives from a man older than 75 with acute or convalescent COVID-19. Sequencing used peripheral blood. This chain joins TRBV7-2 and TRBJ2-7, with TRBD2 identical over 11 bases. This chain's CDR3 is CASSLYIAGGNSYEQYF. Written as DNA, the CDR3 is TGTGCCAGCAGCTTATATATAGCGGGAGGGAACTCCTACGAGCAGTACTTC.